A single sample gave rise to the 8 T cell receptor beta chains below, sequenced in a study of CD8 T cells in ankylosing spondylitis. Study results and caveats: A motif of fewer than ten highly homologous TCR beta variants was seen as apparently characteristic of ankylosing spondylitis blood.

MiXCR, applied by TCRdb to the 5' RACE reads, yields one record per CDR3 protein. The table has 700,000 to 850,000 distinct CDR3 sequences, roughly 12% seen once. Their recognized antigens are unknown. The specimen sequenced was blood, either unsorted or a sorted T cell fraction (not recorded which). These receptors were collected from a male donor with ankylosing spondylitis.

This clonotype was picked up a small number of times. The chain's CDR3 is CASSALGGDYGYTF. The CDR3 DNA sequence: TGTGCCAGCAGCGCCCTCGGGGGGGACTATGGCTACACCTTC. The V and J genes are TRBV7-3 and TRBJ1-2, with D maybe TRBD1 (5 bases). The CDR3 loop spans 14 amino acids. Trimming removed 5 bases from V and 3 bases from J, with 13 bases in between. Germline V gives CDR1 SGHTA, CDR2 FQGTGA.

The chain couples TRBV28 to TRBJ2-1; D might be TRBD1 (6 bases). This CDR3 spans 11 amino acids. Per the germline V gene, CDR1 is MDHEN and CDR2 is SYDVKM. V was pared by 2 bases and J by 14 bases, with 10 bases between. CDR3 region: CASSLRSGEFF. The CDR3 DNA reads TGTGCCAGCAGTTTAAGGTCAGGGGAGTTCTTC. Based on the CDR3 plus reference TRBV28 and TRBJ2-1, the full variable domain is DVKVTQSSRYLVKRTGEKVFLECVQDMDHENMFWYRQDPGLGLRLIYFSYDVKMKEKGDIPEGYSVSREKKERFSLILESASTNQTSMYLCASSLRSGEFFGPGTRLTVL.

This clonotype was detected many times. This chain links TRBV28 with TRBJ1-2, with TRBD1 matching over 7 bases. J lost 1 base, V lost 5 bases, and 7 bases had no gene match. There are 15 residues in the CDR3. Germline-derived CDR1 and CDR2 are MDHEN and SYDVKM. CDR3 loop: CASSPPDRINYGYTF. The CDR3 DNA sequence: TGTGCCAGCAGTCCTCCGGACAGGATTAACTATGGCTACACCTTC.

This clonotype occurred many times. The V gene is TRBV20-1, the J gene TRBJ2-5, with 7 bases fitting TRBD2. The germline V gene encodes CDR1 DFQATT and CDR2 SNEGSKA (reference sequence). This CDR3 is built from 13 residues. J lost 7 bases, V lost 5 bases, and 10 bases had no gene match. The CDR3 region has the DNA TGCAGTGCTCACCGGGACTATGATGCGACCCAGTACTTC. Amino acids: CSAHRDYDATQYF.

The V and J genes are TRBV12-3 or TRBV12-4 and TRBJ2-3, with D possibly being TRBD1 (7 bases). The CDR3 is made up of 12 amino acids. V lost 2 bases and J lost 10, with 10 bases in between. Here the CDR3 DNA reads TGTGCCAGCAGTTTATCCAGGGGGGCGCAGTATTTT. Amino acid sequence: CASSLSRGAQYF.

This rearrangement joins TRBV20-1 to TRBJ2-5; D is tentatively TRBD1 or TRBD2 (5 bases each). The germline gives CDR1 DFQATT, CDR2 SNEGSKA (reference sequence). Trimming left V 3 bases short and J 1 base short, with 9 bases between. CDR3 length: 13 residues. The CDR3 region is CSASSDSQETQYF. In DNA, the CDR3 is TGCAGTGCTAGTAGCGACAGCCAAGAGACCCAGTACTTC.

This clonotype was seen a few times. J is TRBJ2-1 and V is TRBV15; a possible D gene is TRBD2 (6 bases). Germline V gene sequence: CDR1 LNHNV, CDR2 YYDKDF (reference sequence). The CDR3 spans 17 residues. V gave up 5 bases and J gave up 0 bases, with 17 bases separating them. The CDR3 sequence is CATSSTRLGSSYNEQFF. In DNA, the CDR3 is TGTGCCACCAGCTCAACGCGACTAGGAAGCTCCTACAATGAGCAGTTCTTC.

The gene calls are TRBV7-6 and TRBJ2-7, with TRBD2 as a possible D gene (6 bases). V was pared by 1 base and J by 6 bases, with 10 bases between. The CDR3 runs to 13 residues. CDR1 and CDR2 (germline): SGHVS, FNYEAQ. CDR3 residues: CASSLDGGGEQYF. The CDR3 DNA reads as TGTGCCAGCAGCTTAGACGGGGGTGGCGAGCAGTACTTC.